The present entry profiles one TCR beta chain with its context. It lacks a known antigen. No much larger clone exists at a distance of one base, and base qualities are not known. The immunoSEQ Assay was the method used to sequence TCRbeta CDR3 regions. After extraction, genomic DNA underwent amplification by bias-controlled multiplex PCR, followed by high-throughput sequencing. The paper's processing steps were these. To quantify the absolute abundance of each unique TCRbeta CDR3 region, sequences were collapsed and filtered. T cell fraction was estimated by normalizing TCRbeta template counts to usable DNA, with usable DNA measured through amplification of reference genes found in all nucleated cells. Repertoire TCRs were annotated as SARS-CoV-2-specific when V gene, CDR3 amino acid sequence and J gene were exactly matched to a known reactive TCR set. The reference SARS-CoV-2 TCR set was derived from MIRA and filtered for enrichment in COVID-19-positive ImmuneCODE repertoires, a step that removed public or cross-reactive TCRs. Drawing on the MIRA antigens, annotated TCRs were analysed further at the level of specific ORF or position within ORF. Depth was the summed frequency of annotated unique rearrangements, while breadth was defined as annotated unique rearrangements over total unique productive rearrangements. Two-sided Wilcoxon rank-sum tests were applied when comparing TCR breadth between groups. TCRdb took this table from immuneACCESS and kept in-frame rearrangements with V and J called. Such tables lack part of the clones; where checked against another copy, unresolved V genes explain under half of the gap, and the rest is unexplained. That table supplies the V and J calls and clone size; D and trimming were determined from the DNA. The sample table holds a few hundred thousand clones, of which about 88% were seen once. Around 1.8% of the sample is taken by the ten largest.

This record belongs to a study of Ad26.COV2.S vaccination and SARS-CoV-2 variants (dated by TCRdb to about 2021). Turning to the overall study: Donors in the vaccine arm were drawn from COV1001, a phase I-IIa trial of Ad26.COV2.S in healthy adults that was multicentre, randomized, double-blind and placebo-controlled. Ad26.COV2.S was administered intramuscularly at 5 x 10^10 or 1 x 10^11 viral particles, either as a single shot or as two shots given 56 days apart. TCRbeta repertoire sequencing served as the tool for gauging how specific and how broad the SARS-CoV-2-reactive T cell receptors were following Ad26.COV2.S vaccination. The TCR-sequenced set comprised about 32 samples: about 19 Ad26.COV2.S vaccine recipients, 5 placebo recipients and 8 SARS-CoV-2 convalescent individuals. Participants in the trial were split at random into five groups of five each, receiving low-dose or high-dose Ad26.COV2.S once or twice, or else placebo on both occasions. Investigators did not know the trial group allocation while performing experiments and assessing outcomes.

The treatment or condition label, read with the paper, signifies: around 19 received Ad26.COV2.S at low or high dose, single or two shots; 5 received placebo; per-sample allocation not given. For vaccine and placebo recipients, the sequenced repertoires came from samples collected on day 63 after the first injection. Between 29 July and 7 August 2020, Cohort 1b enrolled some 25 adults aged 18-55 years at one site in Boston, USA. Ad26.COV2.S was a replication-incompetent adenovirus type 26 vector that expressed a prefusion-stabilized SARS-CoV-2 spike protein derived from the original Wuhan strain. The CDR3 covers 16 residues, taking in both the cysteine and the phenylalanine. The DNA shown is the 48-base CDR3, in frame from base 1. V is pruned by 1 base and J by 4 bases, leaving 8 bases of the junction without a gene match. As encoded in the germline V gene, CDR1 is MGHRA while CDR2 is YSYEKL. The investigation overall reported the following: Spike-specific TCR breadth was higher in Ad26.COV2.S recipients than in placebo recipients (P = 0.0014). The authors noted that total T cell responses may have been underestimated by the TCR breadth and depth analyses. Substantial breadth of spike-specific CD8+ and CD4+ T cell responses was reported after vaccination. The study was not powered for comparison of responses between vaccine doses or regimens. Vaccine and placebo recipients had similar non-spike TCR breadth, a finding consistent with the vaccine containing only spike.

In this chain, TRBV4-1 is recombined with TRBJ2-3; TRBD2 matches 7 bases in the middle. This TCR came from a person between 18 and 65 years old who received the Ad26.COV2.S COVID-19 vaccine or a placebo. This specimen was peripheral blood, taken in a trial of Ad26.COV2.S vaccine versus placebo. The CDR3 corresponds to CASSQVGRGIADTQYF. The nucleotide sequence reads as follows: TGCGCCAGCAGCCAAGTGGGGAGGGGAATCGCAGATACGCAGTATTTT.